Below are 18 T cell receptor beta chains sequenced from a single sample in a study of blood T cell repertoires in COVID-19. Only in-frame clones appear in the TCRdb table, and some are missing; sequencing was by immunoSEQ multiplex PCR. The sample lists about 310,000 clones, approximately 87% seen once, with 7.8% in the top ten. Sequencing was performed on peripheral blood. Receptors originate from a woman aged 45-65 years who had recovered from COVID-19.

The gene calls are TRBV30 and TRBJ2-4; perhaps TRBD2 as D (5 bases). The CDR3 totals 13 residues. V lost 0 bases, J lost 9 bases, and 12 bases lay in between. Germline values: CDR1 GTSNPN, CDR2 SVGIG (reference sequence). DNA of the CDR3: TGTGCCTGGAGTGTACCGGGGAGAGGCATTCAGTACTTC. Translation gives CAWSVPGRGIQYF.

On this clone itself: This may arise from a read error, as a much more abundant clone is one base away. This sequence joins TRBV3-1 (or the pseudogene TRBV3-2) and TRBJ2-5, with 7 bases that match TRBD1. The V and J ends lost 4 bases and 2 bases, in that order; junction bases with no gene match: 1. The CDR3 sequence is 13 residues long. CDR1 is LGHDT, CDR2 YNNKEL, per germline (reference sequence). In nucleotides, the CDR3 is TGTGCCAGCAGCCCGGGACAGCAAGAGACCCAGTACTTC. Protein product: CASSPGQQETQYF.

The chain uses TRBV28 and TRBJ2-1; 11 bases are a match to TRBD2. Germline V CDR1 and CDR2: MDHEN, SYDVKM. The V segment lost 4 bases and the J segment 6 bases; nucleotides outside the gene matches: 8. The CDR3 is made up of 16 amino acids. The CDR3 sequence: CASSSRVAGGGNEQFF. In DNA, the CDR3 is TGTGCCAGCAGTTCCCGGGTAGCGGGGGGGGGCAATGAGCAGTTCTTC.

The V and J genes are TRBV2 and TRBJ1-3; tentatively, D is TRBD1 (5 bases). In germline, CDR1 is SNHLY, CDR2 FYNNEI. CDR3 length equals 15 residues. V gave up 2 bases and J gave up 4 bases, with 12 bases separating them. The CDR3 sequence: CASSENTAGGNTIYF. The CDR3, as DNA: TGTGCCAGCAGTGAAAATACGGCAGGGGGAAACACCATATATTTT.

The CDR3 nucleotides are TGTGCCAGCAGTACAAACCAGGGGATGGAGACCCAGTACTTC. It encodes CASSTNQGMETQYF. J is TRBJ2-5 and V is TRBV27; TRBD1 is a possible D gene (6 bases). The V gene's germline CDR1 is MNHEY and CDR2 SMNVEV (reference sequence). V shed 5 bases and J shed 5 bases, with 15 bases lying between them. The length of the CDR3 is 14 residues.

J is TRBJ2-3 and V is TRBV4-3; 10 nucleotides match TRBD2. The CDR3 length is 16 residues. V lost 0 bases, J lost 6 bases, and 6 bases stayed unmatched. CDR1 and CDR2 (germline): LGHNA, YSLEER. CDR3 loop: CASSQEPAGGEDTQYF. CDR3 bases: TGCGCCAGCAGCCAAGAACCAGCGGGGGGGGAGGATACGCAGTATTTT.

The V call is TRBV7-2, the J call TRBJ2-3; perhaps TRBD2 as D (5 bases). Trimming removed 8 bases at V and 7 bases at J, with 16 bases between. CDR3 size: 13 residues. The germline V gene encodes CDR1 SGHTA and CDR2 FQGNSA. In DNA, the CDR3 is TGTGCCAGCGGAACCCCTCCTAGCTATACGCAGTATTTT. Translated, it gives CASGTPPSYTQYF.

The V and J genes are TRBV11-2 and TRBJ1-1; D possibly corresponds to TRBD1 (5 bases). This CDR3 contains 14 residues. CDR1 is SGHAT and CDR2 is FQNNGV in the germline V gene. With 0 bases removed from V and 6 bases from J, the gap between germline ends came to 11 bases. The CDR3 loop is CASSLDRAIAEAFF. In DNA, the CDR3 is TGTGCCAGCAGCTTAGACAGGGCGATTGCTGAAGCTTTCTTT. The variable domain in full, completed from reference TRBV11-2 and TRBJ1-1, reads EAGVAQSPRYKIIEKRQSVAFWCNPISGHATLYWYQQILGQGPKLLIQFQNNGVVDDSQLPKDRFSAERLKGVDSTLKIQPAKLEDSAVYLCASSLDRAIAEAFFGQGTRLTVV.

The chain carries TRBV28 and TRBJ2-7; the match to TRBD2 covers 12 bases. The V segment lost 7 bases and the J segment 5 bases; nucleotides outside the gene matches: 6. The CDR3 is 14 residues long. The germline gives CDR1 MDHEN, CDR2 SYDVKM. This CDR3 reads CASNRLAGVNEQYF. As DNA, the CDR3 is TGTGCCAGCAACCGACTAGCGGGAGTCAACGAGCAGTACTTC.

The chain uses TRBV9 and TRBJ1-6, with 7 bases aligning to TRBD1. The V segment lost 2 bases and the J segment 9 bases; nucleotides outside the gene matches: 5. Germline V gene sequence: CDR1 SGDLS, CDR2 YYNGEE. The CDR3 has 14 residues. The CDR3 sequence is CASSVRDSPSPLHF. The CDR3 nucleotides are TGTGCCAGCAGCGTTAGGGACAGTCCTTCACCCCTCCACTTT.

The chain joins TRBV5-1 to TRBJ2-2; 9 nucleotides line up with TRBD2. The V gene end was trimmed by 1 base and the J gene end by 3 bases; junction bases not matched to a gene: 7. Per germline, CDR1 SGHRS and CDR2 YFSETQ. CDR3 length: 17 residues. CDR3: CASSLTLPSGDTGELFF. Here the CDR3 DNA reads TGCGCCAGCAGCTTGACTCTCCCTAGCGGGGACACCGGGGAGCTGTTTTTT.

The chain joins TRBV7-9 to TRBJ2-5; 8 nucleotides align to TRBD2. This CDR3 is built from 13 residues. Trimming took 7 bases from V and 4 from J; bases not matched to a gene: 5. Germline V gene lookup returns CDR1 SEHNR and CDR2 FQNEAQ (reference sequence). DNA of the CDR3: TGTGCCAGCACGCGACGGGAGGGAGAGACCCAGTACTTC. Amino acid sequence: CASTRREGETQYF.

The chain couples TRBV2 to TRBJ1-2; TRBD1 might be the D (5 bases). Trimming shortened V by 3 bases and J by 7 bases, and 15 bases separated the two germline ends. The CDR3 has 14 amino acids. CDR1 is SNHLY, CDR2 FYNNEI, per germline. The CDR3 region has the DNA TGTGCCAGCAGTGACATCAGGGCTCGCGGTGGCTACACCTTC. Residues: CASSDIRARGGYTF.

V and J are TRBV2 and TRBJ2-3, with a tentative D call TRBD2 (7 bases). The CDR3 extends over 16 amino acids. Germline values: CDR1 SNHLY, CDR2 FYNNEI. V dropped 4 bases and J dropped 2 bases, with 16 bases sitting between them. The CDR3 loop reads CASSAWGGSHTDTQYF. For the CDR3, the DNA is TGTGCCAGCAGTGCGTGGGGGGGCTCACACACAGATACGCAGTATTTT.

V gene TRBV7-2 combines with J gene TRBJ2-5; 8 bases are a match to TRBD2. The CDR3 length is 16 residues. J was trimmed by 2 bases and V by 1 base; bases with no gene match: 6. Germline values: CDR1 SGHTA, CDR2 FQGNSA. Here the CDR3 reads CASSLELAGGQETQYF. The CDR3 bases are TGTGCCAGCAGCTTAGAGTTGGCGGGAGGACAAGAGACCCAGTACTTC.

J is TRBJ2-7 and V is TRBV28; D is undetermined. V lost 10 bases to trimming and J lost 2 bases, with 21 bases between them. This CDR3 region has 15 residues. Germline lookup yields CDR1 MDHEN and CDR2 SYDVKM. CDR3 sequence reads: CATVRSTHFPYEQYF. CDR3 DNA: TGTGCCACCGTGCGGTCCACTCATTTCCCCTACGAGCAGTACTTC. The whole variable domain, filled in from reference TRBV28 and TRBJ2-7, reads DVKVTQSSRYLVKRTGEKVFLECVQDMDHENMFWYRQDPGLGLRLIYFSYDVKMKEKGDIPEGYSVSREKKERFSLILESASTNQTSMYLCATVRSTHFPYEQYFGPGTRLTVT.

There are a few counts of this clone. The rearrangement uses TRBV19 and TRBJ1-5; D not certain. Per the germline V gene, CDR1 is LNHDA and CDR2 is SQIVND (reference sequence). The CDR3 runs 14 residues. Trimming removed 5 bases from V and 0 bases from J, with 8 bases in between. CDR3 nucleotide sequence: TGTGCCAGTAGTTTGTCAGGTAGCAATCAGCCCCAGCATTTT. This translates into CASSLSGSNQPQHF.

The chain has TRBV5-6 and TRBJ1-3, with 9 bases that match TRBD1. V lost 4 bases and J lost 8; bases outside the gene matches: 16. Germline values: CDR1 SGHDT, CDR2 YYEEEE. The CDR3 contains 17 residues. CDR3 coding DNA: TGTGCCAGCAGCAAGGAAGATTGGACAGGGGCAAGTGACACCATATATTTT. Its protein product is CASSKEDWTGASDTIYF.